The 3 T cell receptor beta chains given below trace back to one sample, sequenced in a study of neoadjuvant anti-PD-1 for oral cavity cancer. The protocol was immunoSEQ multiplex PCR, while the TCRdb copy is restricted to in-frame clones and leaves out a portion. This repertoire shows some 20,000 clones, approximately 70% found once; its top ten account for 2.5% to 3%. The source was PBMCs, collected before nivolumab (anti-PD-1) treatment. These receptors came from a person aged 35 to 85 with oral cavity squamous cell carcinoma.

The gene calls are TRBV5-6 and TRBJ2-1; 12 bases fit TRBD2. In germline, CDR1 is SGHDT, CDR2 YYEEEE. Trimming took 3 bases from V and 7 from J; bases not matched to a gene: 11. This CDR3 has 17 residues. CDR3 sequence: CASSWGSSGRAANEQFF. The CDR3 nucleotides are TGTGCCAGCAGCTGGGGCTCTAGCGGGAGGGCGGCAAATGAGCAGTTCTTC.

This clone was seen only a few times. The rearrangement links TRBV19 to TRBJ1-3, with unresolved D. Germline V lookup: CDR1 LNHDA, CDR2 SQIVND (reference sequence). This CDR3 spans 15 amino acids. V lost 5 bases, J lost 0 bases, and 11 bases lay in between. The CDR3 region is CASSSYISSGNTIYF. DNA for the CDR3: TGTGCCAGTAGTTCCTACATCTCCTCTGGAAACACCATATATTTT.

This chain links TRBV6-5 with TRBJ2-7, with no clear D. Germline V gene lookup returns CDR1 MNHEY and CDR2 SVGAGI. V shed 6 bases and J shed 6 bases, with 9 bases lying between them. The CDR3 has 11 residues. This chain's CDR3 is CASSLLCEQYF. In DNA form, the CDR3 reads TGTGCCAGCAGCCTACTATGCGAGCAGTACTTC.